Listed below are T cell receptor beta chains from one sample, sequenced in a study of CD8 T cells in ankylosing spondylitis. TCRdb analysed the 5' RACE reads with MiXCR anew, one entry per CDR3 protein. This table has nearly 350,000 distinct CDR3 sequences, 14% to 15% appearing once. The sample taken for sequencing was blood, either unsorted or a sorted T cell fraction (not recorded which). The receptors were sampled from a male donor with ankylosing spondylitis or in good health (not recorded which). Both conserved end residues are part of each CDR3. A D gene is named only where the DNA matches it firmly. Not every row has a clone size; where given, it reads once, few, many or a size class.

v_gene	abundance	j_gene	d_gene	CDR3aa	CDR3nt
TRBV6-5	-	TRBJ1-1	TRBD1	CASSSTGGVMNTEAFF	TGTGCCAGCAGTTCGACAGGGGGTGTCATGAACACTGAAGCTTTCTTT
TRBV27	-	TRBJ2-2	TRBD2	CASAFLWTSATEELFF	TGTGCCAGCGCATTTCTCTGGACTAGCGCCACCGAGGAGCTGTTTTTT
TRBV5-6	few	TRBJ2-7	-	CASRVTGPIYEQYF	TGTGCCAGCAGAGTAACAGGCCCCATCTACGAGCAGTACTTC
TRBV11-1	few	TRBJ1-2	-	CASSSSLDTRSGGYTF	TGTGCCAGCAGCTCCAGTCTGGACACAAGAAGTGGTGGCTACACCTTC
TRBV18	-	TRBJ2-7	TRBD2	CASSPRLAGGDSSYEQYF	TGTGCCAGCTCACCCCGACTAGCGGGGGGCGACAGCTCCTACGAGCAGTACTTC
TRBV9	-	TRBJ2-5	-	CASSASPGREETQYF	TGTGCCAGCAGCGCGTCCCCGGGCAGAGAAGAGACCCAGTACTTC
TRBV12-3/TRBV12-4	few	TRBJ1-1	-	CATLRRPNTEAFF	TGTGCCACCCTCAGACGGCCGAACACTGAAGCTTTCTTT
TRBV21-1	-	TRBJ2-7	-	CASSKVPSGANEQYF	TGTGCCAGCAGCAAGGTGCCTAGCGGGGCCAACGAGCAGTACTTC
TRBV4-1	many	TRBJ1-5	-	CATPGKCRDEGNQPQHF	TGCGCCACCCCAGGGAAATGCAGGGATGAGGGCAATCAGCCCCAGCATTTT
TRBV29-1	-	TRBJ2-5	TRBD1	CSAVTGGNRETQYF	TGCAGCGCCGTCACAGGGGGAAATCGAGAGACCCAGTACTTC
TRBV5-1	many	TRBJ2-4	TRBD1	CASTWGQGGEAKNIQYF	TGCGCCAGCACCTGGGGACAGGGTGGAGAAGCCAAAAACATTCAGTACTTC
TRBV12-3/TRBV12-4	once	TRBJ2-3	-	CASSLSGCKTDTQYF	TGTGCCAGCAGTTTAAGCGGGTGTAAGACAGATACGCAGTATTTT
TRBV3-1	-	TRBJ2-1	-	CASSQEAVSYNEQFF	TGTGCCAGCAGCCAAGAGGCCGTTTCCTACAATGAGCAGTTCTTC
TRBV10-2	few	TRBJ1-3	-	CASSGQAGNTIYF	TGCGCCAGCAGTGGCCAGGCTGGAAACACCATATATTTT
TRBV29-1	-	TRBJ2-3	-	CSVGTGGGGTDTQYF	TGCAGCGTTGGGACAGGCGGGGGAGGCACAGATACGCAGTATTTT
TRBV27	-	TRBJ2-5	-	CASRGWGVQETQYF	TGTGCCAGCAGGGGGTGGGGAGTCCAAGAGACCCAGTACTTC
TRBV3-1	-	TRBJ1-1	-	CASSQDVHTEAFF	TGTGCCAGCAGCCAAGACGTCCACACTGAAGCTTTCTTT
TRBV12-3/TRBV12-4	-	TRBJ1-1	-	CASSEVRSRAFF	TGTGCCAGCTCGGAAGTTCGTAGTCGAGCTTTCTTT
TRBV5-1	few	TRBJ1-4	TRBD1	CASSGTGDDEKLFF	TGCGCCAGCAGCGGTACAGGGGACGATGAAAAACTGTTTTTT
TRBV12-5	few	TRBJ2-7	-	CASGSQTGRVEQYF	TGTGCTAGTGGCTCCCAAACGGGCAGGGTCGAGCAGTACTTC
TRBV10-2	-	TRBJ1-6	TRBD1	CASSEPTGENSPLHF	TGCGCCAGCAGTGAGCCGACAGGGGAGAATTCACCCCTCCACTTT
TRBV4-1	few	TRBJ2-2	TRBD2	CASSQYVSGPPTGELFF	TGCGCCAGCAGCCAATATGTTAGCGGGCCTCCCACCGGGGAGCTGTTTTTT
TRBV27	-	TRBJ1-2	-	CASSFAGFYGYTF	TGTGCCAGCAGTTTCGCGGGTTTCTATGGCTACACCTTC
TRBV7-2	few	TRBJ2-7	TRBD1	CASSSPGTGSYEQYF	TGTGCCAGCAGCTCCCCAGGGACAGGATCCTACGAGCAGTACTTC
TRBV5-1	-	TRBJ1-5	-	CASSLGPGGDQPQHF	TGCGCCAGCAGCTTGGGTCCGGGCGGGGATCAGCCCCAGCATTTT
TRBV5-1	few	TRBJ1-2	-	CASSRARQAFYGYTF	TGCGCCAGCAGCAGGGCCAGACAGGCCTTCTATGGCTACACCTTC
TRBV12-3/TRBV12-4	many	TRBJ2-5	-	CASSLDGFEETQYF	TGTGCCAGCAGTTTAGACGGATTCGAAGAGACCCAGTACTTC
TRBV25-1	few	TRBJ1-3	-	CASSDQFNSGNTIYF	TGTGCCAGCAGTGACCAATTCAACTCGGGAAACACCATATATTTT
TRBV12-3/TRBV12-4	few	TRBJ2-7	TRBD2	CASSSRRSGGTTYEQYF	TGTGCCAGCAGTTCCCGAAGGAGCGGGGGGACTACCTACGAGCAGTACTTC
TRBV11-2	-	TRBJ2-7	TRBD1	CASSPGTGGIYEQYF	TGTGCCAGCAGCCCAGGGACAGGGGGCATCTACGAGCAGTACTTC
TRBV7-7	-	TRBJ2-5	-	CASSSSRVETQYF	TGTGCCAGCAGCTCCTCGAGGGTAGAGACCCAGTACTTC
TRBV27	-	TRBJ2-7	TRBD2	CARDFRREGGNEQYF	TGTGCCAGAGACTTTCGGAGGGAGGGTGGGAACGAGCAGTACTTC
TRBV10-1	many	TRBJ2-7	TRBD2	CASSEVTSGGTYEQYF	TGCGCCAGCAGTGAGGTGACTAGCGGGGGGACCTACGAGCAGTACTTC
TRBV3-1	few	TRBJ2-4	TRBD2	CASSHGTSGGLAKNIQYF	TGTGCCAGCAGCCACGGGACTAGCGGGGGGCTAGCCAAAAACATTCAGTACTTC
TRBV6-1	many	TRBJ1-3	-	CASSPSNSGNTIYF	TGTGCCAGCAGCCCCTCGAACTCTGGAAACACCATATATTTT
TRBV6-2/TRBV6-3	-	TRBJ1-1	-	CASTPTGTVSTEAFF	TGTGCCAGCACTCCCACCGGGACCGTCAGCACTGAAGCTTTCTTT
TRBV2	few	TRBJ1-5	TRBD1	CASSQVTGGQPQHF	TGTGCCAGCAGCCAAGTGACAGGGGGTCAGCCCCAGCATTTT
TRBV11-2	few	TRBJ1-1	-	CASSHTGMNTEAFF	TGTGCCAGCAGCCACACAGGTATGAACACTGAAGCTTTCTTT
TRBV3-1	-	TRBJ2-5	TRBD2	CASSQDGWGGETQYF	TGTGCCAGCAGCCAAGATGGGTGGGGGGGAGAGACCCAGTACTTC
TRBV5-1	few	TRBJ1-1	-	CASSLAAANTEAFF	TGCGCCAGCAGCTTGGCAGCAGCGAACACTGAAGCTTTCTTT
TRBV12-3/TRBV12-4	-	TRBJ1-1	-	CASSPPRRNTEAFF	TGTGCCAGCAGTCCCCCACGGAGAAACACTGAAGCTTTCTTT
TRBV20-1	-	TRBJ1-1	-	CSAPRGYTRNTEAFF	TGCAGTGCTCCCAGGGGCTACACTCGGAACACTGAAGCTTTCTTT
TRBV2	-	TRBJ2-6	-	CASKGAGANVLTF	TGTGCCAGCAAAGGAGCTGGGGCCAACGTCCTGACTTTC
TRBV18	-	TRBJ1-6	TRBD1	CASSSGQGESPLHF	TGTGCCAGCTCATCGGGACAGGGAGAATCACCCCTCCACTTT
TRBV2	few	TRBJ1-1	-	CASSERFLTEAFF	TGTGCCAGCAGTGAAAGGTTCCTCACTGAAGCTTTCTTT